The clone carrying this T cell receptor (beta chain) has just a few counts. Its antigen remains unknown. The sample originates from a study of T cells in Graves' hyperthyroidism and ophthalmopathy. About the study: Blood from the periphery was taken at initial diagnosis, before any treatment.

Study-wide findings and caveats: Among clonotypes expanded in thyroid above 0.001, most were also found in blood. In validation, the model predicted ophthalmopathy. These predictions came a median approximately 6.5 months before onset.

Unmatched junction bases numbered 9, after V lost 5 bases and J lost 7 bases. The CDR3 covers 15 residues. Germline-derived CDR1 and CDR2 are MNHNS and SASEGT. Regions amplified from RNA transcripts were the TCR beta CDR3 regions. An initial round of RT-PCR targeting the TCR CDR3 relied on the HTBI primer set. Each CDR3 protein gets one entry after TCRdb re-called the multiplex PCR reads with MiXCR. The profile shows some 530,000 distinct CDR3 sequences, 20% to 25% of them singletons. The clonotype originates from a woman in her 70s with Graves' ophthalmopathy. V usage is TRBV6-1 and J usage is TRBJ1-2, with 11 bases matching TRBD1. Source material: blood. DNA for the CDR3: TGTGCCAGCAGTCCCGGGACAGGGGGTTTTGGTGGCTACACCTTC. This codes for CASSPGTGGFGGYTF.